Listed here is a single T cell receptor beta chain. Antigen specificity is unknown. The data were taken from a study of tumor-infiltrating lymphocytes in glioblastoma multiforme. Trimming removed 5 bases at V and 5 bases at J, with 13 bases between. The length of the CDR3 is 13 residues. From germline, CDR1 is SGHNT and CDR2 YYREEE (reference sequence). Study results and limitations: The T cells in this sample were not sorted into functional subsets. Clone frequencies may be distorted by unequal TCR transcripts per cell. The TCR and somatic mutation analysis included just one glioblastoma patient.

Three nested ARM-PCR rounds with V-beta and C-beta primers built TCRB libraries. One entry per CDR3 protein, called by TCRdb with MiXCR from the multiplex PCR reads. The profile shows about 32,000 distinct CDR3 sequences, roughly three fifths of them singletons. V gene TRBV5-4 combines with J gene TRBJ2-5; D unclear. The TCR was taken from a male donor with glioblastoma. Sequenced sample: brain tumor tissue. CDR3 loop: CASSPDLGETQYF. The DNA for the CDR3 is TGTGCCAGCAGTCCAGACTTGGGGGAGACCCAGTACTTC.